What follows are 27 T cell receptor beta chains derived from one specimen sequenced in a study of blood T cell repertoires in COVID-19. TCRdb's copy holds only in-frame clones and misses some; the assay was immunoSEQ multiplex PCR. The sample contains under 250,000 clones, around 80% of which appear only once. Specimen: peripheral blood. The receptors shown here come from a man over 45 with active or convalescent COVID-19.

The J gene is TRBJ2-1, the V gene TRBV9; D unresolved. Germline V gene data show CDR1 as SGDLS and CDR2 as YYNGEE. CDR3 size: 11 residues. Trimming took 0 bases from V and 9 from J, leaving 4 bases between them. The CDR3 is CASSVGVEQFF. Written as DNA, the CDR3 is TGTGCCAGCAGCGTAGGAGTTGAGCAGTTCTTC.

This rearrangement joins TRBV6-1 to TRBJ1-4; 9 bases match TRBD1. J was trimmed by 5 bases and V by 5 bases; bases with no gene match: 6. Germline V gene lookup returns CDR1 MNHNS and CDR2 SASEGT. CDR3 length: 15 amino acids. The CDR3 sequence: CASSLGQGRNEKLFF. CDR3 nucleotides: TGTGCCAGCAGTCTTGGACAGGGGCGAAATGAAAAACTGTTTTTT.

The sample holds a few counts of this clone. The chain joins TRBV18 to TRBJ1-5; D remains unclear. V was pared by 2 bases and J by 3 bases, with 5 bases between. This CDR3 has 13 residues. The germline V gene has CDR1 KGHSH and CDR2 LQKENI. CDR3 in DNA: TGTGCCAGCTCACCAAAGCACAATCAGCCCCAGCATTTT. Translation: CASSPKHNQPQHF. Full variable domain (outside the CDR3, taken from reference TRBV18 and TRBJ1-5): NAGVMQNPRHLVRRRGQEARLRCSPMKGHSHVYWYRQLPEEGLKFMVYLQKENIIDESGMPKERFSAEFPKEGPSILRIQQVVRGDSAAYFCASSPKHNQPQHFGDGTRLSIL.

The rearrangement joins TRBV20-1 to TRBJ2-5; D is possibly TRBD1 (6 bases). V lost 7 bases and J lost 4, with 10 bases in between. This CDR3 contains 11 residues. Germline V gene sequence: CDR1 DFQATT, CDR2 SNEGSKA (reference sequence). The CDR3 DNA sequence: TGCAGTGGGGGGCCGGGAGAGACCCAGTACTTC. This gives the protein CSGGPGETQYF.

This clone showed up just a few times. The genes are TRBV7-3 and TRBJ2-5; D is perhaps TRBD2 (6 bases). The CDR3 covers 15 residues. Germline V gene data show CDR1 as SGHTA and CDR2 as FQGTGA. The V gene lost 3 bases and the J gene lost 2 bases, with 13 bases spanning the gap. The chain's CDR3 is CASSLVSGYQETQYF. The DNA for the CDR3 is TGTGCCAGCAGCTTGGTTAGCGGTTATCAAGAGACCCAGTACTTC. Using reference TRBV7-3 and TRBJ2-5 for the parts outside the CDR3, the full variable domain is GAGVSQTPSNKVTEKGKYVELRCDPISGHTALYWYRQSLGQGPEFLIYFQGTGAADDSGLPNDRFFAVRPEGSVSTLKIQRTERGDSAVYLCASSLVSGYQETQYFGPGTRLLVL.

This clone was observed a single time. The chain is built from TRBV5-1 and TRBJ2-7; TRBD1 agrees at 7 bases. CDR1 and CDR2 from the germline V gene are SGHRS and YFSETQ. Trimming took 3 bases from V and 2 from J; bases not matched to a gene: 8. CDR3 size: 15 residues. The CDR3 region is CASSSGTAKPYEQYF. The CDR3 DNA is TGCGCCAGCAGCTCAGGGACAGCCAAGCCCTACGAGCAGTACTTC.

The rearrangement links TRBV27 to TRBJ1-1; D is unclear. Germline CDR1 is MNHEY and CDR2 is SMNVEV (reference sequence). CDR3 length equals 17 residues. Trimming took 4 bases from V and 0 from J, leaving 18 bases between them. CDR3 nucleotide sequence: TGTGCCAGCAGTTCCCTTCAGGCGTCCGATCTGAACACTGAAGCTTTCTTT. Translating it yields CASSSLQASDLNTEAFF.

The chain recombines TRBV2 with TRBJ2-7; a weak D match, TRBD2 (6 bases). V gave up 4 bases and J gave up 3 bases, with 13 bases separating them. The CDR3 runs to 14 residues. In germline, CDR1 is SNHLY, CDR2 FYNNEI. The CDR3 region has the DNA TGTGCCAGCAGTGTGGGACTCGACTACTACGAGCAGTACGTC. It codes for CASSVGLDYYEQYV.

This clone has a single count. The chain recombines TRBV19 with TRBJ2-2; 8 nucleotides agree with TRBD2. The ends lost 3 bases at V and 7 bases at J; junction bases unmatched: 4. This CDR3 contains 14 residues. CDR1 LNHDA and CDR2 SQIVND come from the germline V gene (reference sequence). CDR3: CASSMTSAGGELFF. DNA for the CDR3: TGTGCCAGTAGTATGACTAGCGCGGGCGGGGAGCTGTTTTTT.

The sample holds one count of this clone. The rearrangement joins TRBV7-8 to TRBJ2-1, with D maybe TRBD1 (6 bases). CDR3 length: 14 amino acids. Germline-derived CDR1 and CDR2 are SGHVS and FQNEAQ. With 6 bases removed from V and 6 bases from J, the gap between germline ends came to 15 bases. This CDR3 is CASSPTQGFNEQFF. CDR3 DNA sequence: TGTGCCAGCAGTCCAACGCAGGGGTTCAATGAGCAGTTCTTC.

This chain joins TRBV27 and TRBJ1-1; D is unclear. Per the germline V gene, CDR1 is MNHEY and CDR2 is SMNVEV (reference sequence). V was shortened by 3 bases and J by 5 bases, with 7 bases between the two germline ends. CDR3 length: 12 residues. The CDR3 spells CASSLPGTEAFF. The CDR3, as DNA: TGTGCCAGCAGTTTGCCGGGAACTGAAGCTTTCTTT.

CDR3 sequence reads: CASSIRGSSPLHF. DNA of the CDR3: TGTGCCAGTAGTATCCGGGGATCTTCACCCCTCCACTTT. The chain couples TRBV19 to TRBJ1-6; D gene ambiguous. This CDR3 is built from 13 residues. Germline CDR1 LNHDA, CDR2 SQIVND (reference sequence). V lost 3 bases to trimming and J lost 9 bases, with 9 bases between them. The full variable domain, completed using reference TRBV19 and TRBJ1-6, is DGGITQSPKYLFRKEGQNVTLSCEQNLNHDAMYWYRQDPGQGLRLIYYSQIVNDFQKGDIAEGYSVSREKKESFPLTVTSAQKNPTAFYLCASSIRGSSPLHFGNGTRLTVT.

The V gene is TRBV5-1, the J gene TRBJ1-5; D ambiguous. The CDR3 has 14 residues. The germline CDR1 and CDR2 sequences are SGHRS and YFSETQ. V lost 4 bases and J lost 2, with 10 bases in between. The CDR3 spells CASSPGRGNQPQHF. CDR3 DNA: TGCGCCAGCAGCCCCGGGAGGGGCAATCAGCCCCAGCATTTT.

This clone was counted a few times. The chain joins TRBV7-9 to TRBJ1-2, with D maybe TRBD1 (6 bases). CDR3 length: 13 residues. V was cut by 6 bases and J by 6 bases, with 14 bases left in between. Germline V lookup: CDR1 SEHNR, CDR2 FQNEAQ (reference sequence). The CDR3 loop reads CASSHDRIDGYTF. As DNA, the CDR3 is TGTGCCAGCAGTCATGACAGGATCGATGGCTACACCTTC.

The rearrangement joins TRBV5-4 to TRBJ2-1; D uncertain. Germline CDR1 SGHNT, CDR2 YYREEE (reference sequence). There are 13 residues in the CDR3. V shed 0 bases and J shed 6 bases, with 7 bases lying between them. CDR3 amino acids: CASSLEQANEQFF. The CDR3 region has the DNA TGTGCCAGCAGCTTGGAGCAGGCCAATGAGCAGTTCTTC.

The chain combines TRBV4-3 with TRBJ1-2, with D uncertain. The CDR3 covers 15 residues. V was pared by 4 bases and J by 2 bases, with 14 bases between. Germline values: CDR1 LGHNA, CDR2 YSLEER. CDR3: CASSPGTTNNYGYTF. In DNA form, the CDR3 reads TGCGCCAGCAGCCCGGGTACAACCAACAACTATGGCTACACCTTC.

CDR3 residues: CASSQDRVGNTEAFF. The CDR3 DNA follows: TGCGCCAGCAGCCAGGACAGGGTCGGAAACACTGAAGCTTTCTTT. The genes are TRBV5-1 and TRBJ1-1; 8 nucleotides align to TRBD1. This CDR3 is 15 amino acids long. V was clipped by 4 bases and J by 2 bases; unmatched bases: 7. Germline loops: CDR1 SGHRS, CDR2 YFSETQ.

This clone was counted once. V is TRBV24-1 and J is TRBJ2-1, with TRBD1 matching 8 bases. CDR1 is KGHDR and CDR2 is SFDVKD in the germline V gene. The ends lost 2 bases at V and 5 bases at J; junction bases unmatched: 4. This CDR3 has 15 amino acids. The CDR3 DNA reads TGTGCCACCAGTGATTCCGGGACAGGTGACAATGAGCAGTTCTTC. Translating it yields CATSDSGTGDNEQFF.

The V gene is TRBV18, the J gene TRBJ2-5, with 10 bases fitting TRBD2. This CDR3 is 15 amino acids long. Looked up from germline, CDR1 is KGHSH and CDR2 is LQKENI. Unmatched junction bases numbered 6, after V lost 6 bases and J lost 2 bases. The CDR3 sequence is CASSTLAGVQETQYF. The CDR3 DNA reads TGTGCCAGCTCGACTCTAGCGGGGGTACAAGAGACCCAGTACTTC. Full variable domain (outside the CDR3, taken from reference TRBV18 and TRBJ2-5): NAGVMQNPRHLVRRRGQEARLRCSPMKGHSHVYWYRQLPEEGLKFMVYLQKENIIDESGMPKERFSAEFPKEGPSILRIQQVVRGDSAAYFCASSTLAGVQETQYFGPGTRLLVL.

The V call is TRBV2, the J call TRBJ1-5, with 10 bases that match TRBD1. Unmatched junction bases numbered 3, after V lost 6 bases and J lost 7 bases. The CDR3 has 13 amino acids. CDR1 and CDR2 (germline): SNHLY, FYNNEI. This CDR3 reads CASRTGGSQPQHF. The CDR3 nucleotides are TGTGCCAGCAGGACAGGGGGCAGCCAGCCCCAGCATTTT. Full variable domain (remainder filled in from reference TRBV2 and TRBJ1-5): EPEVTQTPSHQVTQMGQEVILRCVPISNHLYFYWYRQILGQKVEFLVSFYNNEISEKSEIFDDQFSVERPDGSNFTLKIRSTKLEDSAMYFCASRTGGSQPQHFGDGTRLSIL.

This sequence joins TRBV28 and TRBJ1-5; D is possibly TRBD1 (6 bases). CDR1 and CDR2 from the germline V gene are MDHEN and SYDVKM. CDR3 length: 12 residues. Trimming shortened V by 7 bases and J by 6 bases, and 10 bases separated the two germline ends. The DNA for the CDR3 is TGTGCCAGCAACTTCAGGGGTCAGCCCCAGCATTTT. Translated, it gives CASNFRGQPQHF. The full variable domain, rest sourced from reference TRBV28 and TRBJ1-5, is DVKVTQSSRYLVKRTGEKVFLECVQDMDHENMFWYRQDPGLGLRLIYFSYDVKMKEKGDIPEGYSVSREKKERFSLILESASTNQTSMYLCASNFRGQPQHFGDGTRLSIL.

This clone was detected only once. This same CDR3 is encoded by further DNA sequences in the sample. This chain uses TRBV4-3 with TRBJ2-3; D may be TRBD2 (7 bases). Looked up from germline, CDR1 is LGHNA and CDR2 is YSLEER. This CDR3 has 14 residues. With 0 bases removed from V and 5 bases from J, the gap between germline ends came to 9 bases. The CDR3 coding sequence is TGCGCCAGCAGCCAAGATAGGGGGGGAGATACGCAGTATTTT. Residues: CASSQDRGGDTQYF.

This clone was seen a few times. The rearrangement joins TRBV28 to TRBJ1-1; 8 positions agree with TRBD1. With V trimmed by 3 bases and J by 1 base, 4 bases remained unmatched. The CDR3 has 15 residues. CDR1 MDHEN and CDR2 SYDVKM come from the germline V gene. CDR3 residues: CASSFTGGENTEAFF. The CDR3 DNA reads as TGTGCCAGCAGTTTTACAGGGGGGGAGAACACTGAAGCTTTCTTT.

V gene TRBV5-1 combines with J gene TRBJ2-1, with D tentatively TRBD1 (6 bases). The germline V gene encodes CDR1 SGHRS and CDR2 YFSETQ. Trimming took 1 base from V and 7 from J, leaving 15 bases between them. The CDR3 contains 15 residues. Here the CDR3 DNA reads TGCGCCAGCAGCTTGTTTCAGGGGCCGGTTAATGAGCAGTTCTTC. It translates to CASSLFQGPVNEQFF.

This chain links TRBV27 with TRBJ2-7; 12 nucleotides agree with TRBD1. V lost 6 bases to trimming and J lost 4 bases; unmatched junction nucleotides: 4. Germline V lookup: CDR1 MNHEY, CDR2 SMNVEV (reference sequence). CDR3 length: 14 amino acids. The chain's CDR3 is CASRPGQGAYEQYF. CDR3 in DNA: TGTGCCAGCAGGCCGGGACAGGGGGCTTACGAGCAGTACTTC.

The J gene is TRBJ1-1, the V gene TRBV18, with 7 bases lining up with TRBD1. J gave up 1 base and V 6 bases, and 8 bases lay outside the gene matches. Germline V lookup: CDR1 KGHSH, CDR2 LQKENI. The CDR3 extends over 15 amino acids. CDR3 DNA: TGTGCCAGCTCCCAGTCCCGGGACAGGAACACTGAAGCTTTCTTT. Protein product: CASSQSRDRNTEAFF.

The chain has TRBV4-1 and TRBJ2-1, with 7 bases fitting TRBD2. J gave up 1 base and V 0 bases, and 3 bases lay outside the gene matches. The CDR3 runs to 16 residues. Germline CDR1 and CDR2: MGHRA and YSYEKL. The CDR3 bases are TGCGCCAGCAGCCAAGAGCTAGCGGATTCCTACAATGAGCAGTTCTTC. Amino acids: CASSQELADSYNEQFF.